One sample yielded the 2 T cell receptor beta chains listed below, sequenced in a study of Graves' ophthalmopathy and Graves' hyperthyroidism. The authors amplified TCR beta CDR3 regions, and they did so from RNA transcripts for repertoire sequencing. In the first round, RT-PCR was carried out with HTBI primers, and a multiplex PCR formed the second round. TCRdb ran MiXCR on the multiplex PCR reads and lists one entry per CDR3 protein. Here the sample spans 600,000 to 950,000 distinct CDR3 sequences, roughly two fifths being singletons. The sequenced sample was peripheral blood. Every receptor here comes from an adult man with Graves' ophthalmopathy.

The J gene is TRBJ2-5, the V gene TRBV7-8; 8 bases match TRBD1. V lost 5 bases and J lost 3; bases outside the gene matches: 5. Germline CDR1 is SGHVS and CDR2 is FQNEAQ. The CDR3 consists of 14 residues. In DNA form, the CDR3 reads TGTGCCAGCAGCAGGACAGGGTGGGAAGAGACCCAGTACTTC. This translates into CASSRTGWEETQYF.

This clonotype was detected only a few times. A read error may produce the germline difference seen at one junction end. V usage is TRBV10-3 and J usage is TRBJ1-4; 10 nucleotides align to TRBD1. The germline V gene has CDR1 ENHRY and CDR2 SYGVKD. The length of the CDR3 is 15 residues. CDR3 coding DNA: TGTGCCAGCAGTTACACGGGACAGGGGTCGGAAAAACTGTTTTTT. This translates into CASSYTGQGSEKLFF.